This passage covers 26 T cell receptor beta chains from one sample sequenced in a study of OX40 agonist ivuxolimab in advanced cancers. Produced via immunoSEQ multiplex PCR; TCRdb's table is partial and in-frame only. The table shows 85,000 to 100,000 clones, with around 94% occurring only once. This specimen consisted of CD4+ or CD8+ T cells sorted from blood, obtained in a trial of the OX40 agonist ivuxolimab. All receptors come from an adult with an advanced solid tumor such as melanoma, head and neck, liver or kidney cancer.

The rearrangement links TRBV28 to TRBJ1-5, with D perhaps TRBD1 (5 bases). Trimming left V 3 bases short and J 3 bases short, with 15 bases between. The CDR3 totals 16 residues. From germline, CDR1 is MDHEN and CDR2 SYDVKM. The CDR3 is CASSFPTRQYNQPQHF. The CDR3 DNA reads as TGTGCCAGCAGTTTCCCCACTCGACAGTACAATCAGCCCCAGCATTTT.

The J gene is TRBJ2-3, the V gene TRBV9, with D hard to call. The germline gives CDR1 SGDLS, CDR2 YYNGEE. The germline V and J ends were trimmed by 3 bases and 4 bases, with 6 bases remaining between them. The CDR3 extends over 12 amino acids. The CDR3 coding sequence is TGTGCCAGCAGCGCAACTTCAGATACGCAGTATTTT. It encodes CASSATSDTQYF.

The gene calls are TRBV28 and TRBJ1-5; D is ambiguous. The CDR3 is made up of 14 amino acids. The germline CDR1 and CDR2 sequences are MDHEN and SYDVKM. Trimming left V 5 bases short and J 9 bases short, with 17 bases between. The chain's CDR3 is CASSKTDARRPQHF. CDR3 coding DNA: TGTGCCAGCAGTAAGACGGACGCCCGAAGGCCCCAGCATTTT.

This chain connects TRBV29-1 to TRBJ2-3; D is unclear. V lost 4 bases and J lost 6, with 14 bases in between. Germline CDR1 reads SQVTM; CDR2 reads ANQGSEA. The CDR3 has 13 residues. The CDR3 here is CSVGPLESDTQYF. The CDR3 nucleotides read TGCAGCGTTGGACCCCTTGAATCGGATACGCAGTATTTT.

V usage is TRBV7-2 and J usage is TRBJ2-3; the match to TRBD2 covers 11 bases. V was pared by 5 bases and J by 0 bases, with 10 bases of the junction left unmatched. Germline CDR1 and CDR2: SGHTA and FQGNSA. There are 18 residues in the CDR3. The CDR3 here is CASSGRTSGRSSTDTQYF. The CDR3 coding sequence is TGTGCCAGCAGCGGCAGGACTAGCGGGCGCTCTAGCACAGATACGCAGTATTTT.

The genes are TRBV6-6 and TRBJ2-5; D not certain. Trimming cost V 5 bases and J 7 bases, with 8 bases left between them. CDR3 length: 11 residues. The germline CDR1 and CDR2 sequences are MNHNY and SVGAGI (reference sequence). The CDR3 DNA reads as TGTGCCAGCAGTAACGGCGGGACCCAGTACTTC. The encoded protein is CASSNGGTQYF.

V is TRBV10-3 and J is TRBJ1-2; tentatively, D is TRBD1 (5 bases). Germline-derived CDR1 and CDR2 are ENHRY and SYGVKD. V dropped 4 bases and J dropped 5 bases, with 11 bases sitting between them. The CDR3 spans 13 residues. CDR3 DNA: TGTGCCATCAGTGGGGGCCAGGATTATGGCTACACCTTC. Its protein product is CAISGGQDYGYTF.

This clone has just one count. CDR3 amino acids: CSVKRGGFEQFF. CDR3 nucleotide sequence: TGCAGCGTTAAGCGGGGGGGATTCGAGCAGTTCTTC. The chain recombines TRBV29-1 with TRBJ2-1, with 10 nucleotides matching TRBD2. Unmatched junction bases numbered 5, after V lost 5 bases and J lost 10 bases. Germline V gives CDR1 SQVTM, CDR2 ANQGSEA. The length of the CDR3 is 12 residues.

This clone has just a few counts. The rearrangement links TRBV14 to TRBJ1-6; D is uncertain. The germline V and J ends were trimmed by 2 bases and 8 bases, with 10 bases remaining between them. Germline V gene sequence: CDR1 SGHDN, CDR2 FVKESK. There are 14 residues in the CDR3. The CDR3 region is CASSQLGVDSPLHF. The CDR3 DNA reads TGTGCCAGCAGCCAACTTGGGGTCGATTCACCCCTCCACTTT.

The genes are TRBV2 and TRBJ2-1, with D possibly being TRBD2 (7 bases). The V end was cut by 7 bases, the J end by 3 bases, with 10 bases between. CDR1 is SNHLY and CDR2 is FYNNEI in the germline V gene. CDR3 length equals 13 residues. CDR3 amino acids: CASKGGLYNEQFF. The CDR3 DNA follows: TGTGCCAGCAAGGGGGGGCTCTACAATGAGCAGTTCTTC.

This chain joins TRBV2 and TRBJ1-5; D might be TRBD1 (6 bases). The CDR3 consists of 13 residues. V was cut by 8 bases and J by 4 bases, with 12 bases left in between. CDR1 and CDR2 (germline): SNHLY, FYNNEI. The CDR3 sequence is CASQDSLNQPQHF. In DNA form, the CDR3 reads TGTGCCAGCCAGGACAGCCTTAATCAGCCCCAGCATTTT.

V is TRBV5-5 and J is TRBJ1-4; D unresolved. Deletions cut 4 bases from V and 0 bases from J, with 13 bases between. From germline, CDR1 is SGHKS and CDR2 YYEKEE (reference sequence). This CDR3 comprises 16 residues. CDR3 DNA sequence: TGTGCCAGCAGCCCCCGGACGACCTCAACTAATGAAAAACTGTTTTTT. Amino acids: CASSPRTTSTNEKLFF.

This clone was detected only a few times. The chain recombines TRBV5-4 with TRBJ2-7; D possibly corresponds to TRBD1 (5 bases). Looked up from germline, CDR1 is SGHNT and CDR2 is YYREEE (reference sequence). The CDR3 totals 12 residues. V was clipped by 3 bases and J by 3 bases, with 7 bases between them. The CDR3 coding sequence is TGTGCCAGCAGCTATGACAGCTACGAGCAGTACTTC. Translated, it gives CASSYDSYEQYF.

The genes are TRBV27 and TRBJ1-1, with D tentatively TRBD1 (6 bases). Germline CDR1 and CDR2: MNHEY and SMNVEV (reference sequence). The length of the CDR3 is 14 residues. Trimming cost V 2 bases and J 5 bases, with 12 bases left between them. CDR3 region: CASSLRGGGTEAFF. The DNA for the CDR3 is TGTGCCAGCAGTTTACGAGGGGGTGGAACTGAAGCTTTCTTT.

The rearrangement joins TRBV2 to TRBJ2-5, with D unclear. Trimming stripped 7 bases from V and 4 bases from J, with 10 bases between. The CDR3 spans 12 residues. Germline values: CDR1 SNHLY, CDR2 FYNNEI. The CDR3 loop is CASTNGPETQYF. The CDR3 nucleotides read TGTGCCAGCACAAACGGGCCAGAGACCCAGTACTTC.

This chain joins TRBV10-3 and TRBJ1-3; weak D call: TRBD1 (5 bases). The germline CDR1 and CDR2 sequences are ENHRY and SYGVKD. The CDR3 spans 14 residues. V dropped 7 bases and J dropped 4 bases, with 14 bases sitting between them. In DNA form, the CDR3 reads TGTGCCATCACTCTCGGGGCGCAAGGAAACACCATATATTTT. It codes for CAITLGAQGNTIYF.

The chain combines TRBV6-1 with TRBJ2-4; TRBD1 agrees at 9 bases. CDR1 and CDR2 from the germline V gene are MNHNS and SASEGT. The CDR3 length is 14 residues. V was pared by 5 bases and J by 4 bases, with 3 bases of the junction left unmatched. The CDR3 bases are TGTGCCAGCAGTATTGGGACAGGGAAAAACATTCAGTACTTC. Protein product: CASSIGTGKNIQYF.

V gene TRBV6-5 combines with J gene TRBJ1-5; possible D gene TRBD1, 6 bases. Germline lookup yields CDR1 MNHEY and CDR2 SVGAGI. The CDR3 covers 14 residues. Trimming took 6 bases from V and 4 from J, leaving 13 bases between them. DNA for the CDR3: TGTGCCAGCAGCCGGACAGCACCAAATCAGCCCCAGCATTTT. This codes for CASSRTAPNQPQHF.

J is TRBJ2-7 and V is TRBV7-9; TRBD1 is a possible D gene (6 bases). V shed 2 bases and J shed 2 bases, with 13 bases lying between them. This CDR3 spans 15 amino acids. Germline V CDR1 and CDR2: SEHNR, FQNEAQ (reference sequence). The CDR3 region has the DNA TGTGCCAGCAGCTTAAGTCGGTCAGGGGCCTACGAGCAGTACGTC. This codes for CASSLSRSGAYEQYV.

The rearrangement joins TRBV28 to TRBJ2-5; D call uncertain. The CDR3 is 13 amino acids. The germline V and J ends were trimmed by 7 bases and 2 bases, with 11 bases remaining between them. Per the germline V gene, CDR1 is MDHEN and CDR2 is SYDVKM. The CDR3 protein is CASTARIQETQYF. The CDR3 bases are TGTGCCAGCACCGCTAGAATTCAAGAGACCCAGTACTTC.

This sequence joins TRBV11-1 and TRBJ1-6; D is unresolved. The CDR3 extends over 13 amino acids. V lost 4 bases and J 8 bases, leaving 9 bases between the germline ends. CDR1 and CDR2 from the germline V gene are SGHAT and FQDESV (reference sequence). CDR3 protein: CASSSVADSPLHF. In DNA, the CDR3 is TGTGCCAGCAGCTCCGTCGCGGATTCACCCCTCCACTTT.

This clone was seen just once. V usage is TRBV2 and J usage is TRBJ2-3; D is uncertain. Germline V CDR1 and CDR2: SNHLY, FYNNEI. The V and J ends lost 6 bases and 2 bases respectively, with 6 bases between them. This CDR3 spans 12 amino acids. CDR3 DNA: TGTGCCAGCAGAGTAGACACAGATACGCAGTATTTT. The encoded protein is CASRVDTDTQYF.

The rearrangement uses TRBV7-2 and TRBJ1-6; D gene uncertain. V lost 4 bases and J lost 4, with 5 bases in between. Germline V gives CDR1 SGHTA, CDR2 FQGNSA. The CDR3 is 13 amino acids. The CDR3 reads CASSSQYNSPLHF. The CDR3 DNA sequence: TGTGCCAGCAGCTCTCAATATAATTCACCCCTCCACTTT.

The rearrangement uses TRBV28 and TRBJ2-7; D gene uncertain. Looked up from germline, CDR1 is MDHEN and CDR2 is SYDVKM. The CDR3 covers 11 residues. V dropped 6 bases and J dropped 10 bases, with 13 bases sitting between them. DNA for the CDR3: TGTGCCAGCAGGACTCCTCGGGTCCAGTACTTC. Its protein is CASRTPRVQYF.

The V and J genes are TRBV5-1 and TRBJ1-5; TRBD1 matches at 7 bases. Germline CDR1 and CDR2: SGHRS and YFSETQ. The CDR3 covers 14 residues. Germline trimming cut 2 bases from V and 5 bases from J; bases unmatched to any gene: 4. CDR3 residues: CASSFLGGDQPQHF. In nucleotides, the CDR3 is TGCGCCAGCAGCTTTTTAGGGGGCGATCAGCCCCAGCATTTT.

The rearrangement links TRBV11-2 to TRBJ1-3; D may be TRBD1 (5 bases). With 8 bases removed from V and 1 base from J, the gap between germline ends came to 21 bases. The CDR3 loop spans 17 amino acids. Germline lookup yields CDR1 SGHAT and CDR2 FQNNGV. CDR3 sequence reads: CASAGGSGGASGNTIYF. Written as DNA, the CDR3 is TGTGCCAGCGCAGGAGGGAGTGGAGGGGCGTCTGGAAACACCATATATTTT.